The subject of this entry is one T cell receptor (beta chain). Antigen: not known. This record comes from a study of blood T cells in healthy people across ages. Notes on the study in general: Strong correlation was found linking TCR beta diversity to naive T cell percentage. Underestimates were what the diversity estimates from one million T cells were considered to be.

Next came a second PCR, run for about 7 to 12 cycles, which used a sample-barcoded 5' primer along with a J-beta primer mix. In TCRdb, the 5' RACE reads were re-called with MiXCR into one record per CDR3 protein. Altogether roughly 2 million distinct CDR3 sequences are present, approximately 50% being singletons, with the ten largest covering around 2.1%. Between the trimmed V and J ends, which lost 6 bases and 7 bases, there was a span of 14 bases. The CDR3 extends over 13 amino acids. CDR1 and CDR2 from the germline V gene are SGHTA and FQGNSA. Isolation yielded PBMCs, at least 6.5 million per sample, in every case.

The sample consisted of blood. This clonotype originated in a woman in her thirties or forties in good health. The V call is TRBV7-2, the J call TRBJ2-3; TRBD2 is a possible D gene (6 bases). The CDR3 here is CASSLARDYTQYF. The CDR3 DNA is TGTGCCAGCAGTCTAGCCCGGGACTATACGCAGTATTTT.